A selection of T cell receptor beta chains follows, all from one sample in a study of spatial heterogeneity in lung cancer. Via MiXCR, TCRdb re-called the 5' RACE reads, giving one row per CDR3 protein. The repertoire has 10,000 to 15,000 distinct CDR3 sequences, about a sixth of them found once; the top ten carry approximately 52%. This specimen consisted of PBMCs, obtained at surgery. Receptors were obtained from a male donor with early-stage non-small cell lung cancer. CDR3s include the opening cysteine and the closing phenylalanine or tryptophan. The order of the fields is CDR3 DNA, CDR3 protein, clone size, D gene, J gene, V gene. D genes are given only for firm matches. Clone size is shown for a subset of rows, as once, few, many or a class of expanded clone.

DNA: TGTGCCAGCAGCCGACTACAGGGTGTGGATGGCTACACCTTC
CDR3: CASSRLQGVDGYTF
size: .
D: .
J: TRBJ1-2
V: TRBV7-9

DNA: TGTGCCAGCACCTCTGGGGCCTCACCTAGGGAGCAGTTCTTC
CDR3: CASTSGASPREQFF
size: .
D: .
J: TRBJ2-1
V: TRBV2

DNA: TGTGCCAGCAGCTTATCGGGTAGTATAGCGTCTAACTATGGCTACACCTTC
CDR3: CASSLSGSIASNYGYTF
size: many
D: .
J: TRBJ1-2
V: TRBV7-9

DNA: TGTGCCAGCTCACCCCTCCCGGGGGTCGATGTCCGAAAACTGTTTTTT
CDR3: CASSPLPGVDVRKLFF
size: few
D: .
J: TRBJ1-4
V: TRBV18

DNA: TGTGCCAGCAGTTCCCGACTGGATCCCTCCGGGGATACGCAGTATTTT
CDR3: CASSSRLDPSGDTQYF
size: .
D: .
J: TRBJ2-3
V: TRBV11-1

DNA: TGTGCCAGCAGCTTGGGCTCGACAGTCCTTTTTTTTGAAAAACTGTTTTTT
CDR3: CASSLGSTVLFFEKLFF
size: many
D: .
J: TRBJ1-4
V: TRBV11-2

DNA: TGCAGTGCTAGAGATCCAGCCCAGAACACCGGGGAGCTGTTTTTT
CDR3: CSARDPAQNTGELFF
size: many
D: .
J: TRBJ2-2
V: TRBV20-1

DNA: TGTGCCAGCAGTTTGGATCTAGAAATCACAGATACGCAGTATTTT
CDR3: CASSLDLEITDTQYF
size: few
D: .
J: TRBJ2-3
V: TRBV28

DNA: TGCGCCAGCAGCCAAGACGTGAGCGAGATGGGATCACCCCTCCACTTT
CDR3: CASSQDVSEMGSPLHF
size: .
D: .
J: TRBJ1-6
V: TRBV4-1

DNA: TGTGCCAGCAGCCGCGGCTGGACAGGGCAAAGCAATCAGCCCCAGCATTTT
CDR3: CASSRGWTGQSNQPQHF
size: .
D: TRBD1
J: TRBJ1-5
V: TRBV3-1

DNA: TGTGCCAGCAGTTTTACTGGAGCGCGTTCCGATACGCAGTATTTT
CDR3: CASSFTGARSDTQYF
size: few
D: .
J: TRBJ2-3
V: TRBV12-3/TRBV12-4

DNA: TGTGCCAGCAGCCTTTCGGGTTTGGTTGGTACGCAGTATTTT
CDR3: CASSLSGLVGTQYF
size: medium-sized
D: .
J: TRBJ2-3
V: TRBV7-9

DNA: TGTGCCAGCGCTTTACAGGGGATCACTGAAGCTTTCTTT
CDR3: CASALQGITEAFF
size: .
D: TRBD1
J: TRBJ1-1
V: TRBV12-3/TRBV12-4

DNA: TGCAGTGCTACCGGGACAGGGATGTTCAATGAGCAGTTCTTC
CDR3: CSATGTGMFNEQFF
size: .
D: TRBD1
J: TRBJ2-1
V: TRBV20-1

DNA: TGTGCCAGCAGCTTAGGGCGCAGGGTTGATCAGCCCCAGCATTTT
CDR3: CASSLGRRVDQPQHF
size: .
D: .
J: TRBJ1-5
V: TRBV7-2

DNA: TGCGCCAGCAGCCCGATTCGCTTAGGAGGCACAGATACGCAGTATTTT
CDR3: CASSPIRLGGTDTQYF
size: many
D: .
J: TRBJ2-3
V: TRBV5-1